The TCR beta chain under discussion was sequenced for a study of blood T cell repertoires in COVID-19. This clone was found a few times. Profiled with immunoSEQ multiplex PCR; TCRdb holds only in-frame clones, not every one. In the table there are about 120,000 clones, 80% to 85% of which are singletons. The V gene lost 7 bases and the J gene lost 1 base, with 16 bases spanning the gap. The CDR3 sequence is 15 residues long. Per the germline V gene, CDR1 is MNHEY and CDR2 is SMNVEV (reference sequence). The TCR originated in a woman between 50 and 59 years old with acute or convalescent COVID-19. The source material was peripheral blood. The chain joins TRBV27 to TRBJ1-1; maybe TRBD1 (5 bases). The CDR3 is CASNLTPGGNTEAFF. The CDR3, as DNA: TGTGCCAGCAACTTAACGCCGGGGGGGAACACTGAAGCTTTCTTT.